Below, one T cell receptor (beta chain) is given with its context. The data were obtained in a study of T-cell reconstitution after alpha-beta-depleted transplantation in children. The trim removed 1 base at V and 6 bases at J, leaving 8 bases unmatched. CDR1 SGHTA and CDR2 FQGTGA come from the germline V gene. This CDR3 comprises 15 residues. Unique molecular identifiers featured in how the TCRbeta library was prepared. TCRdb re-called the PCR reads through MiXCR, storing one row per CDR3 protein. The sample contains a few hundred thousand distinct CDR3 sequences, around a tenth of which appear only once.

This receptor was identified in a human donor who donated a stem cell graft to a child with acute lymphoblastic leukemia. This sample comprised PBMCs from the stem cell graft donor, obtained from the stem cell graft. This rearrangement joins TRBV7-3 to TRBJ2-7; 8 nucleotides agree with TRBD2. CDR3 nucleotides: TGTGCCAGCAGCTTAATGGTAGCGGGGCTTGGCGAGCAGTACTTC. It specifies CASSLMVAGLGEQYF.